This T cell receptor beta chain was captured by sequencing in a study of blood T cell repertoires in COVID-19. Turning to the study itself: Collection of acute and convalescent COVID-19 samples took place in the United States, Italy and Spain. The analysed material was cDNA or gDNA that came from T cells, B-cell-depleted T cells, or PBMCs.

Under the authors' procedure: Scientists estimated how many nucleated cells there were by amplifying reference gene primers. Method: immunoSEQ multiplex PCR; TCRdb's copy keeps in-frame clones and lacks some. The V and J calls and clone size are taken from that table; D and trimming were inferred from the DNA. Of about 220,000 clones in the sample, roughly 80% were seen once. Trimming left V 0 bases short and J 1 base short, with 22 bases between. CDR1 is SGHNT and CDR2 is YYREEE in the germline V gene (reference sequence). The CDR3 extends over 19 amino acids. This rearrangement joins TRBV5-4 to TRBJ2-5; weak D call: TRBD2 (7 bases). The receptor was derived from a human donor in a cohort sampled during active COVID-19. Sequences were obtained from peripheral blood. The CDR3 loop is CASSLARASGGGLQETQYF. The CDR3 bases are TGTGCCAGCAGCTTGGCGAGGGCTAGCGGAGGGGGTCTCCAAGAGACCCAGTACTTC. Full variable domain (rest looked up from reference TRBV5-4 and TRBJ2-5): ETGVTQSPTHLIKTRGQQVTLRCSSQSGHNTVSWYQQALGQGPQFIFQYYREEENGRGNFPPRFSGLQFPNYSSELNVNALELDDSALYLCASSLARASGGGLQETQYFGPGTRLLVL.